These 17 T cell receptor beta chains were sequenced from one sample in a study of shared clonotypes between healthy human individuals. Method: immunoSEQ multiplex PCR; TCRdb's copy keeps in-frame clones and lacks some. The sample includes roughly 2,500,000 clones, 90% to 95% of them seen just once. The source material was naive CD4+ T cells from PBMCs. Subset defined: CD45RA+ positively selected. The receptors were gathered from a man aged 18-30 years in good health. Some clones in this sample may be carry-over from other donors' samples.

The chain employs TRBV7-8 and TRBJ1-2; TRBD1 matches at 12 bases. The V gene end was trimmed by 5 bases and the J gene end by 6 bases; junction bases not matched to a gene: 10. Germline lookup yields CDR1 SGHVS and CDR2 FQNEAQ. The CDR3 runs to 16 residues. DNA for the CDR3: TGTGCCAGCAGCCTACGGGACAGGGGGCGCGGGGATGGCTACACCTTC. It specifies CASSLRDRGRGDGYTF.

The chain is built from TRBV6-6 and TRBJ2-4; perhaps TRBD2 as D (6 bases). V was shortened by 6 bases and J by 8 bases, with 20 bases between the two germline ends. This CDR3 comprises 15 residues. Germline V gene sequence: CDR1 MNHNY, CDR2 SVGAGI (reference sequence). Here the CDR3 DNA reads TGTGCCAGCAGCCTCACCGGGAGCCCATTAGACATTCAGTACTTC. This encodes CASSLTGSPLDIQYF.

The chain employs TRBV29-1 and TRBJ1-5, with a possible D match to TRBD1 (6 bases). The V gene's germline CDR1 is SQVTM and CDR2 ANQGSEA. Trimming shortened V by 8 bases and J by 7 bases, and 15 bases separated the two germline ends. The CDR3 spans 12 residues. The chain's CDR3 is CSRWGGRQPQHF. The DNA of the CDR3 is TGCAGCCGATGGGGGGGCCGGCAGCCCCAGCATTTT.

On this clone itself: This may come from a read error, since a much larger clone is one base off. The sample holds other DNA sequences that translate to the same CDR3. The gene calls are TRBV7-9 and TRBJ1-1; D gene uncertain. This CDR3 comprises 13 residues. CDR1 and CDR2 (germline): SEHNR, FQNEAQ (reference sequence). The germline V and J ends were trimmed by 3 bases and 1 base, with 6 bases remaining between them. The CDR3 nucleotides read TGTGCCAGCAGCTTCTACGGGAACACTGAAGCTTTCTTT. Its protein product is CASSFYGNTEAFF.

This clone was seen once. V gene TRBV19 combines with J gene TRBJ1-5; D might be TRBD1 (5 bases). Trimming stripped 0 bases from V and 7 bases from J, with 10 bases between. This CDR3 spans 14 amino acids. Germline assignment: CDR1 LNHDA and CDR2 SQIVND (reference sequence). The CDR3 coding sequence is TGTGCCAGTAGTATAGATCCCGGGGGGCAGCCCCAGCATTTT. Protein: CASSIDPGGQPQHF. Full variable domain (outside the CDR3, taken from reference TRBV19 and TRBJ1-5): DGGITQSPKYLFRKEGQNVTLSCEQNLNHDAMYWYRQDPGQGLRLIYYSQIVNDFQKGDIAEGYSVSREKKESFPLTVTSAQKNPTAFYLCASSIDPGGQPQHFGDGTRLSIL.

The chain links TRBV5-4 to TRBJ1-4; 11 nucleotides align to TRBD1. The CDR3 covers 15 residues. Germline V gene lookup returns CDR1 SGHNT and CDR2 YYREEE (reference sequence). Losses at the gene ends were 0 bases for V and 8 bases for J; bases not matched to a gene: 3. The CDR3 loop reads CASSLAGTGGEKLFF. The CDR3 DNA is TGTGCCAGCAGCTTGGCAGGGACAGGGGGGGAAAAACTGTTTTTT.

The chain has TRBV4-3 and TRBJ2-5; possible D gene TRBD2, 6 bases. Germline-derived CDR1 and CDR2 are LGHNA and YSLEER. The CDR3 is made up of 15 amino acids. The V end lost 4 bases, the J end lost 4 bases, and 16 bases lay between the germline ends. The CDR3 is CASSRRGWQGETQYF. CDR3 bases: TGCGCCAGCAGCCGGAGGGGATGGCAGGGAGAGACCCAGTACTTC.

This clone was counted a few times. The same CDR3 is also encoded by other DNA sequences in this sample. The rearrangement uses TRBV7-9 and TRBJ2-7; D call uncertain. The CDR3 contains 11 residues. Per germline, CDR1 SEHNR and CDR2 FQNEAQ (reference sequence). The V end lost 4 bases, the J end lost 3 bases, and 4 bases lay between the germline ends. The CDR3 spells CASSSYYEQYF. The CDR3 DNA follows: TGTGCCAGCAGCTCTTACTACGAGCAGTACTTC.

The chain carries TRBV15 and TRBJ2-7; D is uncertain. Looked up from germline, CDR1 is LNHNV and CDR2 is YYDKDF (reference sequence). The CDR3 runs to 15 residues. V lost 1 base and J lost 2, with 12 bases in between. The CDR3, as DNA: TGTGCCACCAGCAGAGGAACGGCAGGTACCTACGAGCAGTACTTC. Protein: CATSRGTAGTYEQYF.

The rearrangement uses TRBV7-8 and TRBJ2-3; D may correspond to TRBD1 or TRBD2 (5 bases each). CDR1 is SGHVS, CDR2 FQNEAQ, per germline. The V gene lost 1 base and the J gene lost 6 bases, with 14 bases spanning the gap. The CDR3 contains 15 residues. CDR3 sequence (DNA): TGTGCCAGCAGCTTAGAGGGGAGAGGGCAGGATACGCAGTATTTT. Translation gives CASSLEGRGQDTQYF. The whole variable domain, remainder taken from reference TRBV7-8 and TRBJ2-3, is GAGVSQSPRYKVAKRGQDVALRCDPISGHVSLFWYQQALGQGPEFLTYFQNEAQLDKSGLPSDRFFAERPEGSVSTLKIQRTQQEDSAVYLCASSLEGRGQDTQYFGPGTRLTVL.

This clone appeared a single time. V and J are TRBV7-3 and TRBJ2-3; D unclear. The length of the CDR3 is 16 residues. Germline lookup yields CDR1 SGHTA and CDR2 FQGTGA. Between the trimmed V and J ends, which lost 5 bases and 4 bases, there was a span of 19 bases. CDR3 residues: CASSPGPPRRPDTQYF. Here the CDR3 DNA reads TGTGCCAGCAGCCCCGGTCCGCCCCGTCGCCCAGATACGCAGTATTTT.

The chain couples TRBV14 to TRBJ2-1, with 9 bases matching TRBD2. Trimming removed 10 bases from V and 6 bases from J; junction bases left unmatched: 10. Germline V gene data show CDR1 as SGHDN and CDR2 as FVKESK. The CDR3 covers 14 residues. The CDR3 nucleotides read TGTGCCACCATGCTGGCGGGAGGGCCCAATGAGCAGTTCTTC. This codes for CATMLAGGPNEQFF.

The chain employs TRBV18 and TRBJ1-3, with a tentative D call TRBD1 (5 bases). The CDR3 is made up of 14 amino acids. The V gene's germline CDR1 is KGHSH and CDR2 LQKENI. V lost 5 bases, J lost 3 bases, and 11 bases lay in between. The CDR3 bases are TGTGCCAGCTCAACCGGGACTGTTGGAAACACCATATATTTT. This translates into CASSTGTVGNTIYF.

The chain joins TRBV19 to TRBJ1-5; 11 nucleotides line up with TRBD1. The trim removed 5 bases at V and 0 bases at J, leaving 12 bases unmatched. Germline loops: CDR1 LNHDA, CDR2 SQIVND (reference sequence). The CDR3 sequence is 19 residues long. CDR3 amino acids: CASSSYGQGAQVSNQPQHF. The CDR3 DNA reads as TGTGCCAGTAGTTCCTACGGACAGGGGGCCCAAGTTAGCAATCAGCCCCAGCATTTT.

The CDR3 is CASSGGQGVLNEQFF. CDR3 coding DNA: TGTGCCAGCAGCGGGGGACAGGGGGTCCTCAATGAGCAGTTCTTC. The chain employs TRBV9 and TRBJ2-1, with 11 bases lining up with TRBD1. The V segment lost 3 bases and the J segment 6 bases; nucleotides outside the gene matches: 5. This CDR3 has 15 residues. The germline gives CDR1 SGDLS, CDR2 YYNGEE.

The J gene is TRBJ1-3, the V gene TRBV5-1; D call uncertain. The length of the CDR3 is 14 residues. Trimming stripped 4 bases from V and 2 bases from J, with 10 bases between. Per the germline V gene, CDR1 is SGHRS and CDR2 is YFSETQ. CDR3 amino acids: CASSPASAGNTIYF. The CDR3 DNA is TGCGCCAGCAGCCCCGCAAGTGCTGGAAACACCATATATTTT.

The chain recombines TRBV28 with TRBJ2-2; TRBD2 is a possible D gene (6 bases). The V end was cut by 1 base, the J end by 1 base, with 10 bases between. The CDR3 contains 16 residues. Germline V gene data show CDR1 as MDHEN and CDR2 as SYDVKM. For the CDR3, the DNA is TGTGCCAGCAGTTTATTTGCGGGGAAGAACACCGGGGAGCTGTTTTTT. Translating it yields CASSLFAGKNTGELFF.